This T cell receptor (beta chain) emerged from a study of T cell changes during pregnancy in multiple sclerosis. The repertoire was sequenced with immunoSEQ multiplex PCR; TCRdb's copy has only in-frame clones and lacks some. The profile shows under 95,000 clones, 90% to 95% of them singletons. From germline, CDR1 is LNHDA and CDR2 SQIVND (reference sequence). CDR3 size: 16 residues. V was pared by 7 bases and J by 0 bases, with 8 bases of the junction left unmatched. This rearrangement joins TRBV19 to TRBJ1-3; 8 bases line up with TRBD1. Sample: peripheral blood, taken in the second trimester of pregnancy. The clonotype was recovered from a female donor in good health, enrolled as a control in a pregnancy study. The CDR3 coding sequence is TGTGCCAGTACCGGGACAGGCATTACCTCTGGAAACACCATATATTTT. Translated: CASTGTGITSGNTIYF.